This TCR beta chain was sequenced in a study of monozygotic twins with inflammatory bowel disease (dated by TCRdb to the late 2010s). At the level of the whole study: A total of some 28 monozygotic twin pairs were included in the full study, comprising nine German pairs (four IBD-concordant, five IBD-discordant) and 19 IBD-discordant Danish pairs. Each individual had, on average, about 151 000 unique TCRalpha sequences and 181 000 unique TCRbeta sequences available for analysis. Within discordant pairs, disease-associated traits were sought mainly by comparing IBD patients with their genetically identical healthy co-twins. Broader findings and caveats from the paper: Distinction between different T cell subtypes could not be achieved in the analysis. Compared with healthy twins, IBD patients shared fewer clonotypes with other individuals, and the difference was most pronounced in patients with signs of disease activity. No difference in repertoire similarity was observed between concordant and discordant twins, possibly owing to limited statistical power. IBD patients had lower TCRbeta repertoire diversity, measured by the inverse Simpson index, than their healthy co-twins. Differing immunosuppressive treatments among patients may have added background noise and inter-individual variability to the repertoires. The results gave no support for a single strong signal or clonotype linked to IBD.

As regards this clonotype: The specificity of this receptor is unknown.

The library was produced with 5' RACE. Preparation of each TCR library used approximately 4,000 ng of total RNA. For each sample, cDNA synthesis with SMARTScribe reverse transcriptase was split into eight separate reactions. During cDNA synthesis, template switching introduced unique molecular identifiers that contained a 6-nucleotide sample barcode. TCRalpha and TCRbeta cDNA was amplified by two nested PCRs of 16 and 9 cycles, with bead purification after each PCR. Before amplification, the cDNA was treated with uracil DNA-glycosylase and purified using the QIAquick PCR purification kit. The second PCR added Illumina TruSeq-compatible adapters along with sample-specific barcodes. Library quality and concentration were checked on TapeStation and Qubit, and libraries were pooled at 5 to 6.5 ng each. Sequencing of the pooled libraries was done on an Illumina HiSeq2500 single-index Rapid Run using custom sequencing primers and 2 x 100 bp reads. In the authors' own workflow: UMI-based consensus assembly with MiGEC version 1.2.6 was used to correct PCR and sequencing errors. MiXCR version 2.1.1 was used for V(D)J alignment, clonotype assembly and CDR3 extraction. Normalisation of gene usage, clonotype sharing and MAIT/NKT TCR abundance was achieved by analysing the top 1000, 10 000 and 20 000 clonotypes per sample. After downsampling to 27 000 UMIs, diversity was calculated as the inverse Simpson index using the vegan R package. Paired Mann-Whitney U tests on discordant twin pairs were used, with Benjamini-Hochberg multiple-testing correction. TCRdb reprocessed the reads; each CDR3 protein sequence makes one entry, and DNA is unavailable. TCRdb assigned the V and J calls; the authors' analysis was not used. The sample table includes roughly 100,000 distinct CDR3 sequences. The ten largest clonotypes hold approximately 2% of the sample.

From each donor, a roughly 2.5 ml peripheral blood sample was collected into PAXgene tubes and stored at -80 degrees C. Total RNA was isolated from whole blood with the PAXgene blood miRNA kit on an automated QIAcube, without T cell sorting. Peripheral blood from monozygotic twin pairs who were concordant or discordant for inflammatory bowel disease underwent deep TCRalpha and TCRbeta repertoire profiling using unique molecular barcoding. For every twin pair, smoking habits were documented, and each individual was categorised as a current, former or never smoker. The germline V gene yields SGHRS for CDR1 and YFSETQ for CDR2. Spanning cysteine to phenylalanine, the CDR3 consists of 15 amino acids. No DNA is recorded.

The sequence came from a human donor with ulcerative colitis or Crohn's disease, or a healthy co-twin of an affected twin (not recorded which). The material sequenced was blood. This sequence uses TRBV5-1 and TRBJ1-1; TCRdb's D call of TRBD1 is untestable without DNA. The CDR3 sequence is CASNQVGQLNTEAFF.